The 5 T cell receptor beta chains given below trace back to one sample, sequenced in a study of blood T cell repertoires in COVID-19. Profiling relied on immunoSEQ multiplex PCR, and the TCRdb table lists in-frame clones only, not all of them. Counted here are about 210,000 clones, around 83% occurring once; the ten biggest clones make up 2.5% to 3.5%. Material for sequencing was peripheral blood. These receptors were obtained from a man aged 50 or older with active or convalescent COVID-19.

V gene TRBV6-1 combines with J gene TRBJ2-7; TRBD2 might be the D (6 bases). CDR3 size: 14 residues. Germline V gene sequence: CDR1 MNHNS, CDR2 SASEGT. V lost 3 bases and J lost 4, with 13 bases in between. The CDR3 here is CASSEKGLSYEQYF. For the CDR3, the DNA is TGTGCCAGCAGTGAGAAGGGACTGAGTTACGAGCAGTACTTC.

V gene TRBV19 combines with J gene TRBJ1-1, with a weak D call TRBD1 (5 bases). The V end lost 7 bases, the J end lost 0 bases, and 15 bases lay between the germline ends. CDR3 length: 15 residues. Germline loops: CDR1 LNHDA, CDR2 SQIVND (reference sequence). The CDR3 coding sequence is TGTGCCAGTAAGCCGTGGGGGGATTTGAACACTGAAGCTTTCTTT. Protein: CASKPWGDLNTEAFF. Full variable domain (outside the CDR3, taken from reference TRBV19 and TRBJ1-1): DGGITQSPKYLFRKEGQNVTLSCEQNLNHDAMYWYRQDPGQGLRLIYYSQIVNDFQKGDIAEGYSVSREKKESFPLTVTSAQKNPTAFYLCASKPWGDLNTEAFFGQGTRLTVV.

V and J are TRBV4-2 and TRBJ2-2; 10 nucleotides agree with TRBD2. The V gene's germline CDR1 is LGHNA and CDR2 YNFKEQ. The trim removed 3 bases at V and 1 base at J, leaving 8 bases unmatched. The CDR3 sequence is 18 residues long. CDR3: CASSQIASGRRNTGELFF. In DNA form, the CDR3 reads TGTGCCAGCAGCCAGATAGCTAGCGGGAGACGGAACACCGGGGAGCTGTTTTTT.

The chain joins TRBV10-2 to TRBJ1-2; possible D gene TRBD1, 6 bases. The germline V and J ends were trimmed by 10 bases and 4 bases, with 13 bases remaining between them. This CDR3 region has 12 residues. CDR1 is WSHSY and CDR2 is SAAADI in the germline V gene. The CDR3 DNA sequence: TGCGCCACCCTGACGGACAGCTATGGCTACACCTTC. Its protein is CATLTDSYGYTF.

This chain links TRBV15 with TRBJ2-3; D is unresolved. The length of the CDR3 is 15 residues. Trimming removed 5 bases from V and 4 bases from J, with 16 bases in between. CDR1 is LNHNV, CDR2 YYDKDF, per germline (reference sequence). DNA of the CDR3: TGTGCCACCAGCTCAAATGGGCAGTCGGCAGATACGCAGTATTTT. It yields the protein CATSSNGQSADTQYF.